Below, one T cell receptor beta chain is given with its context. The antigen is unknown. Primers: 60 Vbeta forward and 13 Jbeta reverse. Authors' data handling: It was a later analysis that counted around 85 million unique TCR beta chains, of which around 11 million were shared. Repertoires were generated with immunoSEQ multiplex PCR, while TCRdb's copy carries only in-frame clones and drops some. The DNA gave D and trimming, while V, J and clone size come from that table. Of about 190,000 clones detected, around 87% appear once; the ten largest clones hold approximately 2%. This record belongs to a study of cytomegalovirus exposure and HLA in healthy donors. Looking at the study overall: A prior study identified approximately 120 million unique TCR beta sequences from roughly 180 million T cells.

From germline, CDR1 is SGHRS and CDR2 YFSETQ. The CDR3 is 15 amino acids. Notes on the study in general: TCR beta chain V- and J-gene trimming was linked, in a later analysis, to a missense variant in DCLRE1C. Judged likely to be a sequencing artifact was a cluster of highly shared sequence variants.

Sequenced input: PBMCs. The chain employs TRBV5-1 and TRBJ2-5; D perhaps matches TRBD1 (7 bases). The closer fit of TRBJ2-7 to the DNA end suggests the J call may be wrong. The source is a woman aged 18-30 years in good health and CMV-seronegative. CDR3 sequence: CASSSQGGGTYEQYF. DNA of the CDR3: TGCGCCAGCAGCTCCCAGGGGGGCGGCACCTACGAGCAGTACTTC.